Listed below are T cell receptor beta chains from one sample, sequenced in a study of human T cells and chemical hapten exposure. TCRdb redid the calling of the RACE reads with MiXCR, one entry per CDR3 protein. This sample has more than 85,000 distinct CDR3 sequences, with less than 45% found just once. The material was whole blood, obtained in connection with sensitization to the hapten diphenylcyclopropenone (DPC). The receptor set was obtained from a man between 35 and 55 years old with alopecia areata. Some clones in this sample may be carry-over from other donors' samples. Each CDR3 is given with its conserved first and last residue. Each record gives: V gene, CDR3 length, J gene, clone size, D gene, CDR3 protein, CDR3 DNA. The D gene is left open where the match is weak. The size of a clone is reported for some rows only, either as once, few or many, or as a class for expanded clones.

>TRBV12-3/TRBV12-4|14|TRBJ1-1|few|-
CASSLVQGPTEAFF
TGTGCCAGCAGTTTAGTCCAGGGTCCCACTGAAGCTTTCTTT
>TRBV11-1|17|TRBJ2-7|-|TRBD2
CASSLDLAGGSSYEQYF
TGTGCCAGCAGCTTAGACCTAGCGGGAGGCAGCTCCTACGAGCAGTACTTC
>TRBV3-1|13|TRBJ2-3|-|-
CASSLGLQDTQYF
TGTGCCAGCAGCCTAGGACTACAAGATACGCAGTATTTT
>TRBV20-1|14|TRBJ2-3|-|-
CSAYHRAGTDTQYF
TGCAGTGCTTATCACAGGGCGGGCACAGATACGCAGTATTTT
>TRBV9|16|TRBJ2-3|-|TRBD2
CASSIRGLADTDTQYF
TGTGCCAGCAGCATTCGCGGACTAGCGGACACAGATACGCAGTATTTT
>TRBV6-1|16|TRBJ2-1|few|-
CASSGRGANSYNEQFF
TGTGCCAGCAGTGGAAGAGGGGCGAACTCCTACAATGAGCAGTTCTTC
>TRBV12-5|16|TRBJ2-1|-|TRBD2
CASDRPGLAANAEQFF
TGTGCTAGTGATAGACCGGGACTAGCGGCCAACGCTGAGCAGTTCTTC
>TRBV7-2|14|TRBJ1-6|-|-
CASTSRGGDSPLHF
TGTGCCAGCACCTCACGTGGGGGAGATTCACCCCTCCACTTT
>TRBV28|15|TRBJ1-1|-|TRBD1
CASSSAGTGETEAFF
TGTGCCAGCAGTTCGGCCGGGACAGGGGAGACTGAAGCTTTCTTT
>TRBV7-8|13|TRBJ1-1|many|-
CASSLGQGTEAFF
TGTGCCAGCAGCTTGGGGCAGGGCACTGAAGCTTTCTTT
>TRBV20-1|11|TRBJ2-7|-|-
CSASLIYEQYF
TGCAGTGCTAGTCTGATCTACGAGCAGTACTTC
>TRBV14|13|TRBJ2-7|-|-
CARPSDGAYEQYF
TGTGCCAGGCCCTCCGACGGGGCCTACGAGCAGTACTTC
>TRBV12-3/TRBV12-4|13|TRBJ2-2|-|-
CASSLMGRGELFF
TGTGCCAGCAGTTTAATGGGGCGCGGGGAGCTGTTTTTT
>TRBV4-2|18|TRBJ2-3|-|TRBD2
CASSRGPGLAEWTDTQYF
TGTGCCAGCAGCCGGGGACCGGGACTAGCGGAGTGGACAGATACGCAGTATTTT
>TRBV15|17|TRBJ2-1|few|TRBD2
CATSKEASGRAYNEQFF
TGTGCCACCAGCAAAGAAGCTAGCGGGAGGGCCTACAATGAGCAGTTCTTC
>TRBV29-1|13|TRBJ2-2|-|-
CSVGAAATGELFF
TGCAGCGTTGGAGCCGCGGCCACCGGGGAGCTGTTTTTT